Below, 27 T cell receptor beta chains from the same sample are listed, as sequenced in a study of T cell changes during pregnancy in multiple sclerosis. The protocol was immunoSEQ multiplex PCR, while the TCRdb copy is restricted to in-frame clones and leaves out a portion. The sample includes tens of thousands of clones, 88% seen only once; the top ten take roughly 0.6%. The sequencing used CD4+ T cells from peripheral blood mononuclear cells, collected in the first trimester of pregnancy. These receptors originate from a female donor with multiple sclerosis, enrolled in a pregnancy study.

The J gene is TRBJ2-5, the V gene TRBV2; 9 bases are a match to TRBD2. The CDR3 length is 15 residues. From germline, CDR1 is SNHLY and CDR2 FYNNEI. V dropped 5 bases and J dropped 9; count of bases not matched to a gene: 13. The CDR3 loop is CASSPSIAGAAPQYF. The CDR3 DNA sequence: TGTGCCAGCAGTCCTTCGATAGCGGGGGCCGCTCCCCAGTACTTC.

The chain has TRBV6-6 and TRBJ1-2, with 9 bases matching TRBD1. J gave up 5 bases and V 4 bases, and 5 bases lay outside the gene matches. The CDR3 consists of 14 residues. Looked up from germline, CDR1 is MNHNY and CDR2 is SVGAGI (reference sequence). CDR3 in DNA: TGTGCCAGCAGTTTACAGGGGGCGCCTTATGGCTACACCTTC. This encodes CASSLQGAPYGYTF.

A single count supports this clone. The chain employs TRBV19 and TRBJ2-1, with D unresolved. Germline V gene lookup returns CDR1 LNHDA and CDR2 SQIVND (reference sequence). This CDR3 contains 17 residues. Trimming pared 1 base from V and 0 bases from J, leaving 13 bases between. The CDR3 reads CASSIGRLPPSYNEQFF. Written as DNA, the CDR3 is TGTGCCAGTAGTATAGGGAGACTGCCACCCTCCTACAATGAGCAGTTCTTC. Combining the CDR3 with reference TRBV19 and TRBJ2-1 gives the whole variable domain DGGITQSPKYLFRKEGQNVTLSCEQNLNHDAMYWYRQDPGQGLRLIYYSQIVNDFQKGDIAEGYSVSREKKESFPLTVTSAQKNPTAFYLCASSIGRLPPSYNEQFFGPGTRLTVL.

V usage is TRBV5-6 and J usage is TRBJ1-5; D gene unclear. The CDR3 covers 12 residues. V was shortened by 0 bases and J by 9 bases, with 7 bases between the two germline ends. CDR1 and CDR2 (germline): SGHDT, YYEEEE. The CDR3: CASSLGGRPQHF. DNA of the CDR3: TGTGCCAGCAGCTTGGGAGGGCGGCCCCAGCATTTT.

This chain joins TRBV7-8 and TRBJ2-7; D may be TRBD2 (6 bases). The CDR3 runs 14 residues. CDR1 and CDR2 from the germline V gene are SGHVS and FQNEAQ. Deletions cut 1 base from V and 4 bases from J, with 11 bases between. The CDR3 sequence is CASSLVGGTYEQYF. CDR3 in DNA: TGTGCCAGCAGCTTAGTAGGAGGGACGTACGAGCAGTACTTC.

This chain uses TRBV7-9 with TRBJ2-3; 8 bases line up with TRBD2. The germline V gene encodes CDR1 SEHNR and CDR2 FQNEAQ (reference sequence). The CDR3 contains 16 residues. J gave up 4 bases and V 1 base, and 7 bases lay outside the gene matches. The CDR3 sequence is CASSLDQREKADTQYF. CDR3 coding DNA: TGTGCCAGCAGCTTAGATCAGCGGGAGAAAGCAGATACGCAGTATTTT.

This CDR3 reads CSVGGGTGNTIYF. The CDR3 DNA reads as TGCAGCGTTGGTGGAGGTACTGGAAACACCATATATTTT. The chain has TRBV29-1 and TRBJ1-3; D is uncertain. The CDR3 length is 13 residues. Germline lookup yields CDR1 SQVTM and CDR2 ANQGSEA. V lost 4 bases to trimming and J lost 2 bases, with 9 bases between them.

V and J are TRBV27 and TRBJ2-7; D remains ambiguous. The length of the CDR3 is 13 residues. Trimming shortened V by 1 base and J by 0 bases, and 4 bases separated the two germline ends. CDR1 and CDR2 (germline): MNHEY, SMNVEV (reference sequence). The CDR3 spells CASSLLSSYEQYF. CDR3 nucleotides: TGTGCCAGCAGTTTATTGAGCTCCTACGAGCAGTACTTC.

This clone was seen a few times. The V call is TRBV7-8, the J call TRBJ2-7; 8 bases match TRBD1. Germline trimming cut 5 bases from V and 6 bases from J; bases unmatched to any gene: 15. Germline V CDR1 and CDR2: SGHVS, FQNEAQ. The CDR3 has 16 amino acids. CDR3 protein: CASSLNPGQALLEQYF. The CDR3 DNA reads TGTGCCAGCAGCCTCAACCCGGGACAGGCCCTACTCGAGCAGTACTTC.

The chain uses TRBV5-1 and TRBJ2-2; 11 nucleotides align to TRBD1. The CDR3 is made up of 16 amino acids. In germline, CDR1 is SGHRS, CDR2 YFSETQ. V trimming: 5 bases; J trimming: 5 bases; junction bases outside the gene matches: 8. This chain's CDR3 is CASRNGQGASTGELFF. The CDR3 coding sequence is TGCGCCAGCAGAAATGGACAGGGGGCTTCAACCGGGGAGCTGTTTTTT. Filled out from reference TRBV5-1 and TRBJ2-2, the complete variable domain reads KAGVTQTPRYLIKTRGQQVTLSCSPISGHRSVSWYQQTPGQGLQFLFEYFSETQRNKGNFPGRFSGRQFSNSRSEMNVSTLELGDSALYLCASRNGQGASTGELFFGEGSRLTVL.

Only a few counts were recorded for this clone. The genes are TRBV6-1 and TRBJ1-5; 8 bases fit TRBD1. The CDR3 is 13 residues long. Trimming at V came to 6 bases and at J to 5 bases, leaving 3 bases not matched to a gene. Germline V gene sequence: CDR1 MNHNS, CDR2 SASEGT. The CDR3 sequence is CASRGTGDQPQHF. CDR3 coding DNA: TGTGCCAGCAGGGGGACAGGAGATCAGCCCCAGCATTTT.

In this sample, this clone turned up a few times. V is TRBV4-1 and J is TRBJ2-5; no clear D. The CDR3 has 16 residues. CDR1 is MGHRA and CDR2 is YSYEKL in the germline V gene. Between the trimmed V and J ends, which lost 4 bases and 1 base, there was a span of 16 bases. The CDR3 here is CASSPEPQVRQETQYF. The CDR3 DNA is TGCGCCAGCAGCCCAGAACCGCAGGTTCGCCAAGAGACCCAGTACTTC.

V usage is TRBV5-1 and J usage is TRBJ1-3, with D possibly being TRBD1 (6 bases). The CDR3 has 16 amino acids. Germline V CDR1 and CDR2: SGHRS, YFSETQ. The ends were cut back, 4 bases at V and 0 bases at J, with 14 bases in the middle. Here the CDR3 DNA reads TGCGCCAGCAGCACAACAGGGATTAGCTCTGGAAACACCATATATTTT. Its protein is CASSTTGISSGNTIYF.

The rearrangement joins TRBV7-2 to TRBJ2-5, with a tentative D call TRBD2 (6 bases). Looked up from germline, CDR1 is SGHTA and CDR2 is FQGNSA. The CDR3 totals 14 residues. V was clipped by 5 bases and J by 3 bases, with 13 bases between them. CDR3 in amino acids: CASSRRLGEETQYF. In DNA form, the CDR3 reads TGTGCCAGCAGCCGCCGACTAGGGGAAGAGACCCAGTACTTC.

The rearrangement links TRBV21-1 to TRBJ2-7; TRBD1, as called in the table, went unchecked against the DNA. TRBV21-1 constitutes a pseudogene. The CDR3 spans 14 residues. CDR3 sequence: CASSKRETAYEQYF. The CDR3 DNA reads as TGTGCCAGCAGCAAAAGAGAGACAGCCTACGAGCAGTACTTC.

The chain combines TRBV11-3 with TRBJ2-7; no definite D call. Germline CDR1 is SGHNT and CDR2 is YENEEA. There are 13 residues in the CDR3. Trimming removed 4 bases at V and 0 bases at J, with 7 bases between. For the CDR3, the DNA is TGTGCCAGCAGCTCCCCTCCCTCCTACGAGCAGTACTTC. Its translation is CASSSPPSYEQYF.

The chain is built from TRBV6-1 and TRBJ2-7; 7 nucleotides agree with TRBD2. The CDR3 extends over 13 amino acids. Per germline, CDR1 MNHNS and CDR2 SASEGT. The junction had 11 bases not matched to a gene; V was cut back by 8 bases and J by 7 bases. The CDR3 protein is CASCPHRGGEQYF. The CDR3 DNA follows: TGTGCCAGCTGCCCACATAGGGGAGGGGAGCAGTACTTC.

Here the CDR3 reads CASSLRDTQYF. The CDR3, as DNA: TGTGCCAGCAGCTTGCGAGATACGCAGTATTTT. The chain couples TRBV5-4 to TRBJ2-3; D unresolved. Germline V gene lookup returns CDR1 SGHNT and CDR2 YYREEE (reference sequence). Deletions cut 1 base from V and 5 bases from J, with 2 bases between. The CDR3 contains 11 residues.

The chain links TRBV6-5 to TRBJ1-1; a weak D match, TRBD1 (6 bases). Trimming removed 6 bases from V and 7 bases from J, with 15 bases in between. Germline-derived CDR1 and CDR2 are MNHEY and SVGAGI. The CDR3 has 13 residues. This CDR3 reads CASSMDSPIEAFF. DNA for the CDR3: TGTGCCAGCAGCATGGACAGCCCCATTGAAGCTTTCTTT.

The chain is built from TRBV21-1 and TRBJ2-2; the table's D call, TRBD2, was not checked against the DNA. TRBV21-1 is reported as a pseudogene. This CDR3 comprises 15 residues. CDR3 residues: CASSILSMRTGELFF. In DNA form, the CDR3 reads TGTGCCAGCAGCATCCTTTCAATGCGCACCGGGGAGCTGTTTTTT.

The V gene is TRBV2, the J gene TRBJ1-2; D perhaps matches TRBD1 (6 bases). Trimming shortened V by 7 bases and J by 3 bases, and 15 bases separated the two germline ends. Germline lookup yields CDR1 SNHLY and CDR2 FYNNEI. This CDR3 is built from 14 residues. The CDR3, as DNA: TGTGCCAGCAACTCGGGGGGACAACACTATGGCTACACCTTC. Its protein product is CASNSGGQHYGYTF. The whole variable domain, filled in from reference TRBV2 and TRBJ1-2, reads EPEVTQTPSHQVTQMGQEVILRCVPISNHLYFYWYRQILGQKVEFLVSFYNNEISEKSEIFDDQFSVERPDGSNFTLKIRSTKLEDSAMYFCASNSGGQHYGYTFGSGTRLTVV.

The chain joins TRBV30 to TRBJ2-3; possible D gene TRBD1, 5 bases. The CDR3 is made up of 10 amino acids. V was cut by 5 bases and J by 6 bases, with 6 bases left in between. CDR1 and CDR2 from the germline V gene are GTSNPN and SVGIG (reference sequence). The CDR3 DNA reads TGTGCCTGGTGGGGCGATACGCAGTATTTT. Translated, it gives CAWWGDTQYF.

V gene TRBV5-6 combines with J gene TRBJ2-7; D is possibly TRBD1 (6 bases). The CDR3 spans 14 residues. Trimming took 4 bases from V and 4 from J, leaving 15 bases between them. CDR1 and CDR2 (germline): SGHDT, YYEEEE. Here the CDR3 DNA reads TGTGCCAGCAGCCAGGGGACCGGTTTTTACGAGCAGTACTTC. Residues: CASSQGTGFYEQYF.

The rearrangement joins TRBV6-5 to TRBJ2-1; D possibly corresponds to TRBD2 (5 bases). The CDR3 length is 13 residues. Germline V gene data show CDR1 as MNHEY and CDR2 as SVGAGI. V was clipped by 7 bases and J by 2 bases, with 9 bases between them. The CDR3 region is CASTTGAYNEQFF. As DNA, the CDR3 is TGTGCCAGCACGACCGGGGCCTACAATGAGCAGTTCTTC.

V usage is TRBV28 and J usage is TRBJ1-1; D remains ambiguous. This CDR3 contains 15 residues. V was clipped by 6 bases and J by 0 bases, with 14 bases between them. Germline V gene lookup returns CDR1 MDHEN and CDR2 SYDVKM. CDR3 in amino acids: CASSAPLGLNTEAFF. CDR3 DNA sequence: TGTGCCAGCAGCGCCCCACTAGGATTGAACACTGAAGCTTTCTTT.

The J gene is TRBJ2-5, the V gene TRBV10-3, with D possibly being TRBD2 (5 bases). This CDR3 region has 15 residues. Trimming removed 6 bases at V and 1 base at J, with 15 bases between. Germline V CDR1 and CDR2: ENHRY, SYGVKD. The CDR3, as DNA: TGTGCCATCAGGAGGGATTACAGAGTCCAAGAGACCCAGTACTTC. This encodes CAIRRDYRVQETQYF.

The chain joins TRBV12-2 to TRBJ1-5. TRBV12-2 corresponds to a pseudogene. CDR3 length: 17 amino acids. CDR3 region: CASRLVGGGRYNQPQHF. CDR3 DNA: TGTGCAAGTCGCTTAGTGGGGGGGGGCCGCTACAATCAGCCCCAGCATTTT.